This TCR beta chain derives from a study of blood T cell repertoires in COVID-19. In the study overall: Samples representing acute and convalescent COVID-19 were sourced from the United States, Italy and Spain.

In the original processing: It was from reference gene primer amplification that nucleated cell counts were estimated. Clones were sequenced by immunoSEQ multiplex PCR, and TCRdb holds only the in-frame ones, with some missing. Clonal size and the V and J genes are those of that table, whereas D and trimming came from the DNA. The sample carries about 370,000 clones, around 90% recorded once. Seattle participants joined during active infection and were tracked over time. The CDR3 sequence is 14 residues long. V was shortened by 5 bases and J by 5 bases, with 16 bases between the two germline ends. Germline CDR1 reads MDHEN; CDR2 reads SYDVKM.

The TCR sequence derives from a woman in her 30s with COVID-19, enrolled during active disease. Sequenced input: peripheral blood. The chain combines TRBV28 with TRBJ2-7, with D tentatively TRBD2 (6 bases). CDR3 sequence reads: CASSAGDFGHEQYV. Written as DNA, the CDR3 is TGTGCCAGCAGTGCCGGGGACTTCGGCCACGAGCAGTACGTC.